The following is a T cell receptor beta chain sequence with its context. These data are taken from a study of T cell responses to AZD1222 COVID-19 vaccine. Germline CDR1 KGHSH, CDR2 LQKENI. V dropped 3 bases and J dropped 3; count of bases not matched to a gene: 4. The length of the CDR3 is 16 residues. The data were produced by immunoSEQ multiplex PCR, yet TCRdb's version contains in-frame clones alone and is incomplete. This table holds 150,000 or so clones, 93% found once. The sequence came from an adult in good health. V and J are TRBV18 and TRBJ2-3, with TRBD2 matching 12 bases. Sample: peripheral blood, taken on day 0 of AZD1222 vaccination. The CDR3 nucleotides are TGTGCCAGCTCACCGACTAGCGGGAGTGGAACAGATACGCAGTATTTT. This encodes CASSPTSGSGTDTQYF.